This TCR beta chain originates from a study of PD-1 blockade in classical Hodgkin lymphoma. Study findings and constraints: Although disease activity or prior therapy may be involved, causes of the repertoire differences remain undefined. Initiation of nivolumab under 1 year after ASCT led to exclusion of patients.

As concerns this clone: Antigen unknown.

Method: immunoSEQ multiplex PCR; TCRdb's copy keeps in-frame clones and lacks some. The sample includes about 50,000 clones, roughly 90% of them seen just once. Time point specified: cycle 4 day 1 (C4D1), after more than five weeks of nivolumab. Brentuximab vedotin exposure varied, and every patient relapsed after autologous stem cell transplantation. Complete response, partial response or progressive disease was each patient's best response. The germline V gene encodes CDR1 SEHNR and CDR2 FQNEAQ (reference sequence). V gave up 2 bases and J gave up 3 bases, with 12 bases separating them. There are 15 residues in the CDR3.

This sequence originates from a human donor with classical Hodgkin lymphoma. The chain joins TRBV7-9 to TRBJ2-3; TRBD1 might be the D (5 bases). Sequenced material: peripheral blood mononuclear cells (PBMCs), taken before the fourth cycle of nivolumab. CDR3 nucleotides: TGTGCCAGCAGCTTATTTTTGGGGCTGACAGATACGCAGTATTTT. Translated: CASSLFLGLTDTQYF.